The rows below give T cell receptor beta chains drawn from one sample of a study of blood T cell repertoires in COVID-19. TCRdb's table, derived via immunoSEQ multiplex PCR, lists solely in-frame clones and lacks some. The sample carries 200,000 to 250,000 clones, approximately 84% recorded once. The sample taken for sequencing was peripheral blood. These receptor sequences come from a man of 80 years or more with acute or convalescent COVID-19. Both conserved end residues are part of each CDR3. Fields, in order: J gene, D gene, V gene, clone size, CDR3 protein, CDR3 DNA. D genes are given only for firm matches. Size values are once, few and many counts, or a class for expanded clones, and some rows have none.

TRBJ1-1	TRBD1	TRBV6-2/TRBV6-3	-	CASSYLGGGNTEAFF	TGTGCCAGCAGTTACTTAGGGGGCGGGAACACTGAAGCTTTCTTT
TRBJ2-3	TRBD1	TRBV5-4	-	CASSLPAGGLTDTQYF	TGTGCCAGCAGCTTGCCGGCAGGGGGCCTCACAGATACGCAGTATTTT
TRBJ1-2	TRBD1	TRBV7-2	-	CASSVDRDRLGGYTF	TGTGCCAGCAGCGTAGATAGGGACAGGCTGGGGGGCTACACCTTC
TRBJ1-3	-	TRBV28	-	CASSRGGTGNTIYF	TGTGCCAGCAGTCGAGGGGGAACTGGAAACACCATATATTTT
TRBJ2-2	TRBD1	TRBV10-3	-	CATGQGTGELFF	TGTGCCACCGGACAGGGCACCGGGGAGCTGTTTTTT
TRBJ1-1	-	TRBV6-5	-	CASLRGNTEAFF	TGTGCCAGCCTAAGGGGAAACACTGAAGCTTTCTTT
TRBJ1-5	-	TRBV18	-	CASSPVGGNQPQHF	TGTGCCAGCTCACCGGTCGGAGGCAATCAGCCCCAGCATTTT
TRBJ2-3	TRBD2	TRBV10-3	-	CAISDASGRTSTDTQYF	TGTGCCATCAGTGACGCTAGCGGGAGGACAAGCACAGATACGCAGTATTTT
TRBJ1-2	-	TRBV5-6	-	CASSSPPGYGYTF	TGTGCCAGCAGCTCCCCTCCGGGATATGGCTACACCTTC
TRBJ2-1	-	TRBV28	-	CASSLTDEQFF	TGTGCCAGCAGTTTAACGGATGAGCAGTTCTTC
TRBJ2-1	TRBD2	TRBV27	once	CASSLFSSRSGSAVEQFF	TGTGCCAGCAGTTTATTCTCTTCCCGAAGCGGGAGTGCGGTTGAGCAGTTCTTC
TRBJ2-3	-	TRBV5-1	once	CASSPDGKSTDTQYF	TGCGCCAGCAGCCCGGACGGGAAAAGCACAGATACGCAGTATTTT
TRBJ1-5	-	TRBV19	few	CASSPRGDSNQPQHF	TGTGCCAGTAGCCCACGAGGAGATAGCAATCAGCCCCAGCATTTT
TRBJ2-2	-	TRBV28	-	CATGGSANTGELFF	TGTGCCACAGGCGGGTCCGCGAACACCGGGGAGCTGTTTTTT
TRBJ2-1	TRBD2	TRBV6-5	-	CASSTGLAGINEQFF	TGTGCCAGCAGCACGGGACTAGCGGGGATCAATGAGCAGTTCTTC
TRBJ1-3	-	TRBV19	once	CASSPSRNTIYF	TGTGCCAGTAGCCCGAGCCGAAACACCATATATTTT
TRBJ2-7	TRBD2	TRBV18	-	CASSLAESYEQYF	TGTGCCAGCTCCCTAGCGGAAAGCTACGAGCAGTACTTC
TRBJ2-7	TRBD2	TRBV5-4	-	CASSYKTSGTYEQYF	TGTGCCAGCAGCTATAAGACTAGCGGTACCTACGAGCAGTACTTC
TRBJ1-2	-	TRBV7-2	-	CASSLDSGVNYGYTF	TGTGCCAGCAGCTTAGACTCGGGGGTCAACTATGGCTACACCTTC
TRBJ1-2	-	TRBV29-1	-	CSVEDRGSYGYTF	TGCAGCGTTGAAGACAGGGGAAGCTATGGCTACACCTTC
TRBJ1-4	-	TRBV28	-	CASSLRISTNEKLFF	TGTGCCAGCAGTCTACGTATTTCAACTAATGAAAAACTGTTTTTT
TRBJ2-7	-	TRBV13	-	CASSLGLWQGGYEQYF	TGTGCCAGCAGCTTAGGTCTTTGGCAGGGGGGATACGAGCAGTACTTC
TRBJ2-3	TRBD2	TRBV24-1	-	CATRGTSGDTQYF	TGTGCCACCAGAGGGACTAGCGGAGATACGCAGTATTTT
TRBJ2-7	-	TRBV30	-	CAWSVYYTAYEQYF	TGTGCCTGGAGTGTTTATTACACCGCCTACGAGCAGTACTTC
TRBJ1-2	TRBD1	TRBV18	-	CASYSSGTGVNYGYTF	TGTGCCAGCTACTCCTCCGGGACAGGGGTTAACTATGGCTACACCTTC
TRBJ2-5	-	TRBV12-3/TRBV12-4	-	CASTLGAQETQYF	TGTGCCAGCACCTTGGGGGCTCAAGAGACCCAGTACTTC
TRBJ2-3	TRBD2	TRBV7-6	few	CASSLGGVQTTDTQYF	TGTGCCAGCAGCCTCGGGGGGGTTCAGACCACAGATACGCAGTATTTT
TRBJ2-3	TRBD1	TRBV27	-	CASRTTGTGGKDTQYF	TGTGCCAGCAGAACGACCGGGACAGGGGGGAAAGATACGCAGTATTTT
TRBJ2-3	-	TRBV6-5	once	CASSYGGMVTDTQYF	TGTGCCAGCAGTTATGGAGGGATGGTCACAGATACGCAGTATTTT
TRBJ1-2	-	TRBV5-1	-	CASSSAGGNYGYTF	TGCGCCAGCAGCTCCGCGGGGGGGAACTATGGCTACACCTTC
TRBJ2-1	TRBD2	TRBV3-1/TRBV3-2	-	CASSQRERHNEQFF	TGTGCCAGCAGCCAGCGGGAGAGGCACAATGAGCAGTTCTTC
TRBJ1-2	-	TRBV29-1	once	CSVDPGWNYGYTF	TGCAGCGTTGACCCGGGATGGAACTATGGCTACACCTTC
TRBJ2-2	TRBD2	TRBV5-1	-	CASSLSAAGGSTGELFF	TGCGCCAGCAGCTTGTCCGCAGCGGGAGGATCCACCGGGGAGCTGTTTTTT
TRBJ2-1	-	TRBV7-2	-	CASSAPPGAANEQFF	TGTGCCAGCAGCGCACCCCCGGGAGCAGCCAATGAGCAGTTCTTC
TRBJ2-5	-	TRBV7-3	-	CASSFGGGQETQYF	TGTGCCAGCAGCTTTGGGGGCGGCCAAGAGACCCAGTACTTC
TRBJ2-1	TRBD2	TRBV5-5	-	CASSTIRTSATNEQFF	TGTGCCAGCAGCACAATCCGGACTAGCGCAACCAATGAGCAGTTCTTC
TRBJ1-6	-	TRBV5-8	-	CASSGRGYSPLHF	TGTGCCAGCAGCGGAAGAGGCTATTCACCCCTCCACTTT
TRBJ2-3	-	TRBV30	-	CAWNRDTNTDTQYF	TGTGCCTGGAACCGGGACACCAACACAGATACGCAGTATTTT
TRBJ2-5	-	TRBV6-2/TRBV6-3	-	CASSSPYLLEPRQETQYF	TGTGCCAGCAGTTCACCTTACCTACTAGAGCCGCGCCAAGAGACCCAGTACTTC
TRBJ2-6	-	TRBV9	-	CASSVWQSGANVLTF	TGTGCCAGCAGCGTCTGGCAGTCTGGGGCCAACGTCCTGACTTTC
TRBJ2-2	TRBD1	TRBV6-5	-	CACQGVTGELFF	TGTGCCTGCCAGGGGGTTACCGGGGAGCTGTTTTTT
TRBJ1-1	TRBD1	TRBV18	-	CASSPTRQGTEAFF	TGTGCCAGCTCCCCCACTCGACAGGGAACTGAAGCTTTCTTT
TRBJ2-7	TRBD2	TRBV5-1	few	CASSLAPTSGYYEQYF	TGCGCCAGCAGCTTGGCCCCGACTAGCGGATACTACGAGCAGTACTTC
TRBJ2-1	TRBD1	TRBV18	-	CASSPDRGGYSEQFF	TGTGCCAGCTCACCGGACAGGGGGGGCTACAGTGAGCAGTTCTTC
TRBJ2-5	TRBD1	TRBV5-8	-	CASSLRQGLKETQYF	TGTGCCAGCAGCTTGCGACAGGGTCTGAAAGAGACCCAGTACTTC
TRBJ1-1	-	TRBV2	-	CASRPGQNTEAFF	TGTGCCAGCAGACCCGGACAGAACACTGAAGCTTTCTTT
TRBJ1-5	TRBD1	TRBV23-1	-	CASSPRPGQGAVNQPQHF	TGCGCCAGCAGCCCTCGTCCGGGACAGGGGGCAGTCAATCAGCCCCAGCATTTT
TRBJ1-2	-	TRBV24-1	-	CATSESRWGVGGYTF	TGTGCCACCAGTGAGTCCCGTTGGGGGGTTGGAGGCTACACCTTC
TRBJ2-7	TRBD1	TRBV2	-	CASSEDRAHEQYF	TGTGCCAGCAGTGAGGACAGGGCCCACGAGCAGTACTTC
TRBJ1-1	TRBD1	TRBV19	-	CASSEQGARTEAFF	TGTGCCAGTAGTGAACAGGGGGCGCGGACTGAAGCTTTCTTT
TRBJ2-2	TRBD2	TRBV7-9	-	CASSLGTSGSWTGELFF	TGTGCCAGCAGCTTAGGGACTAGCGGGAGCTGGACCGGGGAGCTGTTTTTT
TRBJ2-4	TRBD2	TRBV18	-	CASSPLQNSGSVIQYF	TGTGCCAGCTCACCACTGCAGAATAGCGGGAGTGTCATTCAGTACTTC
TRBJ2-7	TRBD2	TRBV10-3	-	CATRAGTSASYEQYF	TGTGCCACCCGTGCCGGGACTAGCGCATCCTACGAGCAGTACTTC
TRBJ1-5	-	TRBV6-2/TRBV6-3	-	CASSSTLNQPQHF	TGTGCCAGCAGTTCTACCCTCAATCAGCCCCAGCATTTT
TRBJ2-7	-	TRBV18	-	CASSLNYYEQYF	TGTGCCAGCTCACTTAACTACTACGAGCAGTACTTC
TRBJ2-1	TRBD2	TRBV12-3/TRBV12-4	-	CASRPTSGGQFF	TGTGCCAGCAGACCCACTAGCGGGGGCCAGTTCTTC
TRBJ2-3	-	TRBV6-5	-	CASSYAASANTQYF	TGTGCCAGCAGTTACGCGGCTAGCGCCAATACGCAGTATTTT
TRBJ1-1	-	TRBV30	-	CAWSVQANTEAFF	TGTGCCTGGAGTGTTCAAGCGAACACTGAAGCTTTCTTT
TRBJ2-1	TRBD2	TRBV7-9	-	CASSLLLAGAWVF	TGTGCCAGCAGCTTATTACTAGCGGGAGCCTGGGTCTTC
TRBJ1-5	TRBD1	TRBV6-5	few	CASRPGQGDQPQHF	TGTGCCAGCAGACCGGGACAGGGTGATCAGCCCCAGCATTTT